This TCR beta chain stems from a study of T cell responses to AZD1222 COVID-19 vaccine. Study-wide points: Just six AZD1222 recipients were seropositive at baseline.

Germline lookup yields CDR1 LGHDT and CDR2 YNNKEL (reference sequence). V shed 0 bases and J shed 0 bases, with 6 bases lying between them. The CDR3 consists of 15 residues. Second-dose groups at about 4 or about 12 weeks were pooled. Here immunoSEQ multiplex PCR was the method, and the copy in TCRdb shows in-frame clones only, minus some. The data contain 150,000 to 200,000 clones, approximately 93% of them singletons. About this clone: Its antigen is unidentified.

Sequences were derived from peripheral blood, sampled 28 days after the second AZD1222 dose. The chain joins TRBV3-1 (or the pseudogene TRBV3-2) to TRBJ1-3; D remains ambiguous. The source is an adult who received the AZD1222 COVID-19 vaccine. The DNA of the CDR3 is TGTGCCAGCAGCCAAGAACGACTCTCTGGAAACACCATATATTTT. Its translation: CASSQERLSGNTIYF.